This paragraph covers one T cell receptor beta chain sequence. Its cognate antigen is unknown. Every patient had mismatch repair deficiency by PCR or immunohistochemistry. TCRdb keeps only in-frame clones here, not all; method: immunoSEQ multiplex PCR. In the table there are some 110,000 clones, approximately 80% of which are singletons. The sample belongs to a study of PD-1 blockade in mismatch repair-deficient tumors. About the research overall: Patients had around twelve mismatch repair-deficient cancer types, all previously treated and progressing. General study points: Tumor-resident clones, often undetectable pretreatment in blood, expanded then contracted after pembrolizumab.

Germline V gene sequence: CDR1 MNHEY, CDR2 SVGAGI. The trim removed 4 bases at V and 3 bases at J, leaving 8 bases unmatched. This CDR3 has 16 residues. The chain has TRBV6-5 and TRBJ2-5, with TRBD2 matching over 10 bases. The sequencing used peripheral blood, collected about 60 weeks after starting pembrolizumab. The TCR comes from an adult with mismatch repair-deficient cancer. Here the CDR3 DNA reads TGTGCCAGCAGTTTTACCACCCTAGCGGGAGAAGAGACCCAGTACTTC. Protein product: CASSFTTLAGEETQYF.